One and the same sample provided the 29 T cell receptor beta chains below, sequenced in a study of long-term antiretroviral therapy in people with HIV. The libraries were made with immunoSEQ v3.0 at survey level. The method was immunoSEQ multiplex PCR; TCRdb's version includes in-frame clones alone and lacks a portion of them. The sample includes tens of thousands of clones, more than 75% seen only once; the top ten take approximately 1%. The sample consisted of unsorted PBMCs, taken 2 years after starting antiretroviral therapy. Receptors were obtained from a man over 45 with HIV.

This chain connects TRBV9 to TRBJ1-1; 9 nucleotides line up with TRBD1. The J segment lost 0 bases and the V segment lost 4 bases, leaving 7 bases of the junction unmatched. Germline V CDR1 and CDR2: SGDLS, YYNGEE. The CDR3 loop spans 16 amino acids. The CDR3 DNA sequence: TGTGCCAGCAGCCCTGGACAGGGGATCATGAACACTGAAGCTTTCTTT. Residues: CASSPGQGIMNTEAFF.

This rearrangement joins TRBV30 to TRBJ2-1, with 7 bases fitting TRBD2. This CDR3 is 13 amino acids long. V was clipped by 3 bases and J by 7 bases; unmatched bases: 6. Germline values: CDR1 GTSNPN, CDR2 SVGIG (reference sequence). The CDR3 coding sequence is TGTGCCTGGAGCATCATCGGGGGGAATGAGCAGTTCTTC. It encodes CAWSIIGGNEQFF.

The rearrangement joins TRBV18 to TRBJ1-1, with no clear D. Deletions cut 4 bases from V and 4 bases from J, with 10 bases between. The germline V gene encodes CDR1 KGHSH and CDR2 LQKENI. The CDR3 has 13 residues. CDR3 amino acids: CASSQVSSTEAFF. CDR3 in DNA: TGTGCCAGCTCACAGGTCAGCTCCACTGAAGCTTTCTTT. The full variable domain, its missing parts supplied by reference TRBV18 and TRBJ1-1, is NAGVMQNPRHLVRRRGQEARLRCSPMKGHSHVYWYRQLPEEGLKFMVYLQKENIIDESGMPKERFSAEFPKEGPSILRIQQVVRGDSAAYFCASSQVSSTEAFFGQGTRLTVV.

The J gene is TRBJ1-5, the V gene TRBV18; D unclear. This CDR3 spans 16 amino acids. Germline V gives CDR1 KGHSH, CDR2 LQKENI. V was clipped by 2 bases and J by 2 bases, with 13 bases between them. CDR3 protein: CASSPNKPQGNQPQHF. The CDR3 coding sequence is TGTGCCAGCTCACCAAATAAACCGCAGGGCAATCAGCCCCAGCATTTT. Full variable domain (missing parts from reference TRBV18 and TRBJ1-5): NAGVMQNPRHLVRRRGQEARLRCSPMKGHSHVYWYRQLPEEGLKFMVYLQKENIIDESGMPKERFSAEFPKEGPSILRIQQVVRGDSAAYFCASSPNKPQGNQPQHFGDGTRLSIL.

This clone has only one observation. The rearrangement links TRBV5-1 to TRBJ2-1, with TRBD2 matching 11 bases. This CDR3 has 17 residues. V lost 2 bases, J lost 3 bases, and 7 bases stayed unmatched. The V gene's germline CDR1 is SGHRS and CDR2 YFSETQ. The CDR3 DNA follows: TGCGCCAGCAGCTTTCAACTAGCGGGGGCCGGCTACAATGAGCAGTTCTTC. Translation: CASSFQLAGAGYNEQFF.

This clone appeared a few times. The chain uses TRBV2 and TRBJ2-3; 7 nucleotides match TRBD2. Germline V gene lookup returns CDR1 SNHLY and CDR2 FYNNEI. J gave up 2 bases and V 5 bases, and 4 bases lay outside the gene matches. CDR3 length: 14 amino acids. The CDR3 here is CASSPSGATDTQYF. CDR3 sequence (DNA): TGTGCCAGCAGTCCAAGCGGGGCCACAGATACGCAGTATTTT.

The CDR3 loop reads CASSGRTGQDGELFF. The DNA of the CDR3 is TGCGCCAGCAGCGGGAGGACGGGACAGGACGGGGAGCTGTTTTTT. This rearrangement joins TRBV5-1 to TRBJ2-2, with TRBD1 matching over 8 bases. With 4 bases clipped from V and 7 bases from J, the junction kept 9 bases outside the gene matches. Germline V gene lookup returns CDR1 SGHRS and CDR2 YFSETQ. The CDR3 is 15 amino acids.

The chain links TRBV5-1 to TRBJ2-2; D perhaps matches TRBD1 (6 bases). This CDR3 contains 14 residues. The germline CDR1 and CDR2 sequences are SGHRS and YFSETQ. Trimming took off 0 bases at V and 4 bases at J, with 7 bases between the two ends. The chain's CDR3 is CASSLDRVTGELFF. CDR3 DNA: TGCGCCAGCAGCTTGGACAGGGTCACCGGGGAGCTGTTTTTT.

This clone was seen once. The chain joins TRBV11-3 to TRBJ2-7, with D perhaps matching TRBD1 (6 bases). Per germline, CDR1 SGHNT and CDR2 YENEEA. The CDR3 loop spans 14 amino acids. V was trimmed by 4 bases and J by 1 base, leaving 11 bases between them. The CDR3 here is CASSSWTESYEQYF. The CDR3, as DNA: TGTGCCAGCAGCTCCTGGACAGAATCCTACGAGCAGTACTTC.

The chain joins TRBV5-1 to TRBJ2-7; 7 bases fit TRBD2. CDR1 is SGHRS, CDR2 YFSETQ, per germline. V shed 0 bases and J 3 bases; nucleotides not matched to a gene: 6. This CDR3 has 15 residues. The DNA of the CDR3 is TGCGCCAGCAGCTTGGTGGACAAGCGGGACTACGAGCAGTACTTC. It codes for CASSLVDKRDYEQYF.

The J gene is TRBJ1-5, the V gene TRBV18, with 9 positions matching TRBD1. CDR3 length: 14 residues. Germline V CDR1 and CDR2: KGHSH, LQKENI. J gave up 6 bases and V 6 bases, and 6 bases lay outside the gene matches. CDR3 DNA: TGTGCCAGCTCCGGACAGGGGAGTGCTCAGCCCCAGCATTTT. Translation gives CASSGQGSAQPQHF.

The chain uses TRBV7-2 and TRBJ1-1, with unresolved D. This CDR3 comprises 15 residues. Germline CDR1 reads SGHTA; CDR2 reads FQGNSA. With 2 bases removed from V and 1 base from J, the gap between germline ends came to 11 bases. The CDR3 sequence: CASSLQRGANTEAFF. Here the CDR3 DNA reads TGTGCCAGCAGCTTACAGCGGGGAGCGAACACTGAAGCTTTCTTT. Complete variable domain (other parts from reference TRBV7-2 and TRBJ1-1): GAGVSQSPSNKVTEKGKDVELRCDPISGHTALYWYRQSLGQGLEFLIYFQGNSAPDKSGLPSDRFSAERTGGSVSTLTIQRTQQEDSAVYLCASSLQRGANTEAFFGQGTRLTVV.

The rearrangement joins TRBV30 to TRBJ2-2, with 8 bases matching TRBD2. The CDR3 has 16 amino acids. Germline V lookup: CDR1 GTSNPN, CDR2 SVGIG (reference sequence). After removal of 4 bases from V and 0 bases from J, the junction contained 7 bases not matched to a gene. CDR3 in amino acids: CAWTFEGLANTGELFF. The DNA for the CDR3 is TGTGCCTGGACATTCGAGGGACTAGCGAACACCGGGGAGCTGTTTTTT.

The chain joins TRBV19 to TRBJ2-7, with 7 bases fitting TRBD1. The germline gives CDR1 LNHDA, CDR2 SQIVND (reference sequence). Trimming cost V 9 bases and J 3 bases; bases outside gene matches: 14. The CDR3 sequence is 15 residues long. CDR3: CASRTRDRDDYEQYF. For the CDR3, the DNA is TGTGCCAGCAGAACCCGGGACAGAGACGACTACGAGCAGTACTTC.

This sequence joins TRBV5-1 and TRBJ1-2, with 9 positions matching TRBD1. V lost 1 base to trimming and J lost 4 bases; unmatched junction nucleotides: 5. This CDR3 has 15 amino acids. Germline V CDR1 and CDR2: SGHRS, YFSETQ. CDR3 sequence reads: CASSLIQGAGYGYTF. CDR3 DNA: TGCGCCAGCAGCTTGATACAGGGGGCTGGCTATGGCTACACCTTC.

The chain combines TRBV4-1 with TRBJ2-4; D call uncertain. Germline CDR1 is MGHRA and CDR2 is YSYEKL. The V end was cut by 1 base, the J end by 0 bases, with 13 bases between. There are 17 residues in the CDR3. The CDR3 reads CASSQVYNELAKNIQYF. The CDR3 bases are TGCGCCAGCAGCCAAGTGTACAACGAACTAGCCAAAAACATTCAGTACTTC.

The chain joins TRBV9 to TRBJ1-4; D may be TRBD1 (5 bases). Trimming took off 0 bases at V and 1 base at J, with 13 bases between the two ends. Germline V gives CDR1 SGDLS, CDR2 YYNGEE. The CDR3 has 17 residues. CDR3 sequence: CASSVGPGQETNEKLFF. The CDR3 DNA is TGTGCCAGCAGCGTAGGTCCAGGGCAAGAAACTAATGAAAAACTGTTTTTT.

This clone was counted between two and nine times. The rearrangement uses TRBV9 and TRBJ1-6, with a weak D call TRBD1 (5 bases). Germline assignment: CDR1 SGDLS and CDR2 YYNGEE. CDR3 size: 15 residues. V dropped 2 bases and J dropped 9 bases, with 15 bases sitting between them. The CDR3 spells CASSVSGLRISPLHF. The CDR3 nucleotides read TGTGCCAGCAGCGTCTCGGGACTCAGAATTTCACCCCTCCACTTT.

The CDR3 region has the DNA TGTGCCAGCAGCGCTGGTAGCGTAACTGGAAACACCATATATTTT. This gives the protein CASSAGSVTGNTIYF. The V gene is TRBV9, the J gene TRBJ1-3; D is unclear. CDR1 is SGDLS, CDR2 YYNGEE, per germline. V dropped 3 bases and J dropped 2 bases, with 12 bases sitting between them. The CDR3 extends over 15 amino acids.

This chain uses TRBV11-3 with TRBJ2-7, with 11 positions matching TRBD1. After removal of 5 bases from V and 2 bases from J, the junction contained 2 bases not matched to a gene. Germline CDR1 reads SGHNT; CDR2 reads YENEEA. This CDR3 has 14 amino acids. The CDR3 protein is CASSRTGGTYEQYF. DNA of the CDR3: TGTGCCAGCAGCCGGACAGGGGGCACCTACGAGCAGTACTTC. Variable domain in full (rest from reference TRBV11-3 and TRBJ2-7): EAGVVQSPRYKIIEKKQPVAFWCNPISGHNTLYWYLQNLGQGPELLIRYENEEAVDDSQLPKDRFSAERLKGVDSTLKIQPAELGDSAVYLCASSRTGGTYEQYFGPGTRLTVT.

This chain joins TRBV4-3 and TRBJ2-2; D is undetermined. V was shortened by 0 bases and J by 1 base, with 15 bases between the two germline ends. The CDR3 runs 18 residues. CDR1 LGHNA and CDR2 YSLEER come from the germline V gene. CDR3 bases: TGCGCCAGCAGCCAAGATCGTTCGGCCTTCGTGAACACCGGGGAGCTGTTTTTT. It codes for CASSQDRSAFVNTGELFF.

The chain has TRBV7-2 and TRBJ2-7, with 13 bases matching TRBD2. Germline V gene lookup returns CDR1 SGHTA and CDR2 FQGNSA. CDR3 length: 17 residues. Trimming at V came to 5 bases and at J to 7 bases, leaving 14 bases not matched to a gene. CDR3: CASSRPLGTSGAGEQYF. For the CDR3, the DNA is TGTGCCAGCAGCCGACCCCTAGGGACTAGCGGGGCAGGGGAGCAGTACTTC.

This rearrangement joins TRBV19 to TRBJ2-1; 10 nucleotides match TRBD2. CDR3 length equals 17 residues. Germline loops: CDR1 LNHDA, CDR2 SQIVND (reference sequence). V lost 5 bases, J lost 1 base, and 8 bases stayed unmatched. DNA of the CDR3: TGTGCCAGTAGTGTATCTAGCGGGAGCATATCCTACAATGAGCAGTTCTTC. It codes for CASSVSSGSISYNEQFF.

The chain links TRBV19 to TRBJ2-7; 7 bases fit TRBD1. V dropped 6 bases and J dropped 4; count of bases not matched to a gene: 6. The CDR3 is made up of 13 amino acids. Germline CDR1 is LNHDA and CDR2 is SQIVND (reference sequence). CDR3 sequence reads: CASSPRDSYEQYF. In DNA, the CDR3 is TGTGCCAGTAGCCCCCGGGACAGTTACGAGCAGTACTTC.

The chain employs TRBV18 and TRBJ1-5; tentatively, D is TRBD1 (6 bases). The germline gives CDR1 KGHSH, CDR2 LQKENI. Trimming cost V 2 bases and J 4 bases, with 15 bases left between them. The CDR3 totals 16 residues. For the CDR3, the DNA is TGTGCCAGCTCACCAGGCGGGGGGGGCCATAATCAGCCCCAGCATTTT. It encodes CASSPGGGGHNQPQHF.

CDR3 protein: CASNLEQGNEQFF. CDR3 DNA: TGTGCCAGCAACCTTGAGCAGGGGAATGAGCAGTTCTTC. V usage is TRBV7-9 and J usage is TRBJ2-1; the D gene is possibly TRBD1 (6 bases). Deletions cut 7 bases from V and 7 bases from J, with 14 bases between. The CDR3 totals 13 residues. Germline CDR1 reads SEHNR; CDR2 reads FQNEAQ (reference sequence).

This sequence joins TRBV11-1 and TRBJ1-1; weak D call: TRBD1 (5 bases). This CDR3 contains 11 residues. In germline, CDR1 is SGHAT, CDR2 FQDESV (reference sequence). V dropped 5 bases and J dropped 5 bases, with 6 bases sitting between them. The CDR3 DNA is TGTGCCAGCAGCGCAGGGACTGAAGCTTTCTTT. This sequence encodes CASSAGTEAFF.

The CDR3 loop reads CASSLAPGVETQYF. The CDR3 DNA reads as TGTGCCAGCAGCTTAGCTCCAGGGGTAGAGACCCAGTACTTC. The chain is built from TRBV7-2 and TRBJ2-5, with D possibly being TRBD1 (6 bases). Between the trimmed V and J ends, which lost 0 bases and 4 bases, there was a span of 9 bases. The CDR3 consists of 14 residues. Germline V gene lookup returns CDR1 SGHTA and CDR2 FQGNSA.

The V and J genes are TRBV6-5 and TRBJ1-1, with D unresolved. Trimming shortened V by 0 bases and J by 1 base, and 3 bases separated the two germline ends. CDR1 MNHEY and CDR2 SVGAGI come from the germline V gene. The CDR3 runs 13 residues. This chain's CDR3 is CASSYSRNTEAFF. The CDR3 DNA is TGTGCCAGCAGTTACTCCAGGAACACTGAAGCTTTCTTT.